Each of the 21 T cell receptor beta chains below was sequenced from the same sample in a study of identical twins. From the 5' RACE reads, TCRdb called clonotypes with MiXCR, one entry per CDR3 protein. The table shows about 900,000 distinct CDR3 sequences, with about 12% occurring only once. These sequences were also reported in another study, on yellow fever vaccine responses in identical twins.

Sequencing used PBMCs. The receptor set was obtained from a woman in her late teens or twenties in good health.

Ten or more counts support this clonotype. This chain joins TRBV9 and TRBJ2-1; TRBD2 aligns across 8 bases. With 5 bases clipped from V and 9 bases from J, the junction kept 4 bases outside the gene matches. The CDR3 has 12 amino acids. Germline assignment: CDR1 SGDLS and CDR2 YYNGEE. Written as DNA, the CDR3 is TGTGCCAGCAGTCTTAGCGGGATTGAGCAGTTCTTC. Its protein is CASSLSGIEQFF. The full variable domain, with the rest looked up from reference TRBV9 and TRBJ2-1, is DSGVTQTPKHLITATGQRVTLRCSPRSGDLSVYWYQQSLDQGLQFLIQYYNGEERAKGNILERFSAQQFPDLHSELNLSSLELGDSALYFCASSLSGIEQFFGPGTRLTVL.

This clonotype occurred many times. The J gene is TRBJ2-1, the V gene TRBV11-2; 13 nucleotides agree with TRBD2. V dropped 4 bases and J dropped 5; count of bases not matched to a gene: 17. The CDR3 has 20 amino acids. Germline CDR1 and CDR2: SGHAT and FQNNGV. The CDR3 DNA sequence: TGTGCCAGCAGCTCGGTCTCTATTAAACTAGCGGGAGGGCCGAACAATGAGCAGTTCTTC. It is translated as CASSSVSIKLAGGPNNEQFF.

This clonotype appeared a few times. This chain connects TRBV12-3 or TRBV12-4 to TRBJ1-1; weak D call: TRBD1 (5 bases). Trimming removed 7 bases from V and 5 bases from J, with 14 bases in between. There are 13 residues in the CDR3. CDR3 residues: CASTGQWGTEAFF. The DNA for the CDR3 is TGTGCCAGCACTGGACAATGGGGGACTGAAGCTTTCTTT.

J is TRBJ2-7 and V is TRBV5-6; 8 positions agree with TRBD2. The V segment lost 5 bases and the J segment 2 bases; nucleotides outside the gene matches: 6. Germline V gene data show CDR1 as SGHDT and CDR2 as YYEEEE. CDR3 length: 14 residues. The CDR3 bases are TGTGCCAGCAGTGGAAGGCGGGAGGCCTACGAGCAGTACTTC. It specifies CASSGRREAYEQYF.

Only a few counts were recorded for this clonotype. The chain combines TRBV6-5 with TRBJ1-5, with 8 bases lining up with TRBD1. Germline lookup yields CDR1 MNHEY and CDR2 SVGAGI. This CDR3 is built from 17 residues. V lost 0 bases and J lost 1; bases outside the gene matches: 5. The CDR3 DNA reads as TGTGCCAGCAGTTACTCCGGGCAGGGGGCAAGCAATCAGCCCCAGCATTTT. It yields the protein CASSYSGQGASNQPQHF.

The chain joins TRBV6-1 to TRBJ2-3, with a weak D call TRBD2 (6 bases). The CDR3 totals 12 residues. The germline V gene encodes CDR1 MNHNS and CDR2 SASEGT. The V and J ends lost 8 bases and 5 bases respectively, with 11 bases between them. The CDR3 nucleotides are TGTGCCAGCGGCCCGGGGGTAGATACGCAGTATTTT. Its protein is CASGPGVDTQYF.

This clonotype was observed a few times. V and J are TRBV12-3 or TRBV12-4 and TRBJ2-3; TRBD2 agrees at 10 bases. There are 14 residues in the CDR3. V was clipped by 5 bases and J by 5 bases; unmatched bases: 4. DNA for the CDR3: TGTGCCAGCAGTAGCGGGGGGGCCAGAGATACGCAGTATTTT. It codes for CASSSGGARDTQYF.

The CDR3: CASRPIELAVKNIQYF. Here the CDR3 DNA reads TGTGCCAGCAGACCCATCGAACTAGCGGTTAAAAACATTCAGTACTTC. This chain connects TRBV2 to TRBJ2-4; 8 bases align to TRBD2. V was pared by 6 bases and J by 4 bases, with 11 bases of the junction left unmatched. This CDR3 has 16 residues. The germline V gene has CDR1 SNHLY and CDR2 FYNNEI.

This clonotype was detected only a few times. This chain joins TRBV7-6 and TRBJ1-1; unclear D gene. The V gene lost 11 bases and the J gene lost 1 base, with 8 bases spanning the gap. The CDR3 totals 11 residues. Looked up from germline, CDR1 is SGHVS and CDR2 is FNYEAQ. The CDR3 here is CAGPSNTEAFF. The CDR3 DNA follows: TGTGCCGGACCCTCGAACACTGAAGCTTTCTTT.

The chain uses TRBV4-1 and TRBJ2-5, with 12 bases identical to TRBD1. Trimming removed 2 bases from V and 5 bases from J; junction bases left unmatched: 9. Germline V gene sequence: CDR1 MGHRA, CDR2 YSYEKL. This CDR3 spans 17 amino acids. The CDR3 nucleotides read TGCGCCAGCAGCCAACCCCTCCGGGACAGGGGGCGTGAGACCCAGTACTTC. As protein: CASSQPLRDRGRETQYF.

This clonotype was found a few times. The V and J genes are TRBV6-5 and TRBJ1-5, with D perhaps matching TRBD1 (5 bases). The germline V and J ends were trimmed by 4 bases and 4 bases, with 14 bases remaining between them. CDR3 length equals 15 residues. CDR1 is MNHEY and CDR2 is SVGAGI in the germline V gene. CDR3 region: CASSFGQGNNQPQHF. CDR3 sequence (DNA): TGTGCCAGCAGTTTCGGGCAGGGCAATAATCAGCCCCAGCATTTT.

This clonotype was counted a few times. The chain employs TRBV6-1 and TRBJ2-2; either TRBD1 or TRBD2 may supply D (6 bases each). The V gene lost 5 bases and the J gene lost 7 bases, with 14 bases spanning the gap. This CDR3 region has 14 residues. Germline CDR1 is MNHNS and CDR2 is SASEGT. The CDR3 protein is CASSPEGGVGELFF. The CDR3 nucleotides read TGTGCCAGCAGTCCGGAGGGGGGTGTCGGGGAGCTGTTTTTT.

This clonotype was observed once. CDR3 nucleotide sequence: TGCAGTGCTAGTCCAGGGACAGGTAGCAATCAGCCCCAGCATTTT. This encodes CSASPGTGSNQPQHF. The genes are TRBV20-1 and TRBJ1-5; 8 nucleotides agree with TRBD1. There are 15 residues in the CDR3. Germline trimming cut 3 bases from V and 0 bases from J; bases unmatched to any gene: 4. CDR1 DFQATT and CDR2 SNEGSKA come from the germline V gene (reference sequence).

This clonotype appeared a few times. In DNA form, the CDR3 reads TGTGCCAGCAGCCAGCGTAGCGGGGGGAACACCGGGGAGCTGTTTTTT. Amino acid sequence: CASSQRSGGNTGELFF. V usage is TRBV7-8 and J usage is TRBJ2-2; 9 bases agree with TRBD2. The ends lost 5 bases at V and 1 base at J; junction bases unmatched: 5. Germline-derived CDR1 and CDR2 are SGHVS and FQNEAQ. This CDR3 is 16 amino acids long. Supplemented by reference TRBV7-8 and TRBJ2-2, the full variable domain reads GAGVSQSPRYKVAKRGQDVALRCDPISGHVSLFWYQQALGQGPEFLTYFQNEAQLDKSGLPSDRFFAERPEGSVSTLKIQRTQQEDSAVYLCASSQRSGGNTGELFFGEGSRLTVL.

The chain couples TRBV10-3 to TRBJ2-1; D possibly corresponds to TRBD1 (5 bases). CDR3 length: 14 amino acids. Per germline, CDR1 ENHRY and CDR2 SYGVKD. V was trimmed by 5 bases and J by 5 bases, leaving 13 bases between them. The CDR3 region has the DNA TGTGCCATCAGTAAGACAGCTTCCGACAATGAGCAGTTCTTC. It specifies CAISKTASDNEQFF.

In this sample, this clonotype turned up a few times. The chain links TRBV3-1 to TRBJ2-2; D not certain. CDR1 is LGHDT, CDR2 YNNKEL, per germline (reference sequence). The CDR3 has 14 residues. V dropped 7 bases and J dropped 0 bases, with 9 bases sitting between them. The CDR3 spells CASTRSTNTGELFF. The CDR3 nucleotides are TGTGCCAGCACCCGCTCAACGAACACCGGGGAGCTGTTTTTT.

V is TRBV12-3 or TRBV12-4 and J is TRBJ2-1; maybe TRBD1 (7 bases). Between the trimmed V and J ends, which lost 2 bases and 0 bases, there was a span of 20 bases. This CDR3 is 19 amino acids long. The DNA of the CDR3 is TGTGCCAGCAGTTTAAGCCCCAGCGGAGGGGGCAGCTCCTACAATGAGCAGTTCTTC. Translation: CASSLSPSGGGSSYNEQFF.

This clonotype was detected only a few times. This rearrangement joins TRBV7-9 to TRBJ2-1; a possible D gene is TRBD1 (5 bases). Germline lookup yields CDR1 SEHNR and CDR2 FQNEAQ (reference sequence). This CDR3 is 13 amino acids long. V was shortened by 1 base and J by 15 bases, with 16 bases between the two germline ends. The CDR3 spells CASSLEMGPFLFF. In nucleotides, the CDR3 is TGTGCCAGCAGCTTAGAAATGGGGCCGTTTTTGTTCTTC.

This clonotype was recorded a few times. The CDR3 spells CASSLSRHEQYF. The CDR3 DNA is TGTGCCAGCAGCTTATCACGCCACGAGCAGTACTTC. The rearrangement uses TRBV7-2 and TRBJ2-7; the D is unclear. This CDR3 is built from 12 residues. V lost 2 bases to trimming and J lost 5 bases, with 7 bases between them. From germline, CDR1 is SGHTA and CDR2 FQGNSA.

This clonotype was detected ten times or more. The chain employs TRBV5-1 and TRBJ1-1; no clear D gene. Germline CDR1 SGHRS, CDR2 YFSETQ. V lost 4 bases, J lost 5 bases, and 15 bases lay in between. The CDR3 covers 14 residues. The DNA for the CDR3 is TGCGCCAGCAGCCCGTTATTGTGGATGACTGAAGCTTTCTTT. Translating it yields CASSPLLWMTEAFF.

With respect to this clonotype: An end of the junction differs from the germline gene, which may be a read error. V usage is TRBV3-1 and J usage is TRBJ2-3; maybe TRBD2 (5 bases). The CDR3 is 18 amino acids. Per the germline V gene, CDR1 is LGHDT and CDR2 is YNNKEL (reference sequence). The CDR3 loop reads CATSQEIGRTGPTDTQYF. The CDR3 DNA sequence: TGTGCCACCAGCCAAGAGATCGGGCGGACTGGCCCCACAGATACGCAGTATTTT.